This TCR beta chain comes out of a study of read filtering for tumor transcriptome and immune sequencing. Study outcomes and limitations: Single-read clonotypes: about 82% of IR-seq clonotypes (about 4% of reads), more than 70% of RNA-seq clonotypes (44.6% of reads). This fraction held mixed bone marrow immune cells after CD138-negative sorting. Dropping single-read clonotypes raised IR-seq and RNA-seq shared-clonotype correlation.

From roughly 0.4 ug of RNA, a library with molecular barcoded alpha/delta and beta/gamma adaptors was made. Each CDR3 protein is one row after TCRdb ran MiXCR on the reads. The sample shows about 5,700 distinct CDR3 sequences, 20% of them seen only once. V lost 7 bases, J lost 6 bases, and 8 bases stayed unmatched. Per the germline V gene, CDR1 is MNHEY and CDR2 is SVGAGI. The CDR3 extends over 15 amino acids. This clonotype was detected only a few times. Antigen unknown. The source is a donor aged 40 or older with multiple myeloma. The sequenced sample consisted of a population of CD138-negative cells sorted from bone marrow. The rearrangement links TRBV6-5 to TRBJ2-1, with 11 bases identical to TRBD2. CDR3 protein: CASNRLAGTTNEQFF. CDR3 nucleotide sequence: TGTGCCAGCAACAGACTAGCGGGAACAACCAATGAGCAGTTCTTC.